The sequence of this T cell receptor beta chain was determined in a study of blood T cell repertoires in COVID-19. In the study overall: The samples span acute and convalescent COVID-19 from the United States, Italy and Spain.

Libraries were prepared by immunoSEQ multiplex PCR; TCRdb keeps only in-frame clonotypes and omits some of them. The table includes 650,000 to 800,000 clones, 80% to 90% detected once. The CDR3 has 13 residues. The germline V gene has CDR1 SGHTA and CDR2 FQGNSA. Trimming pared 1 base from V and 7 bases from J, leaving 10 bases between. The sequence came from a woman aged 18-29 years with acute or convalescent COVID-19. The V gene is TRBV7-2, the J gene TRBJ1-1; unclear D gene. The sequenced material came from peripheral blood. CDR3 protein: CASSLVKSGEAFF. Here the CDR3 DNA reads TGTGCCAGCAGCTTAGTAAAAAGCGGTGAAGCTTTCTTT.